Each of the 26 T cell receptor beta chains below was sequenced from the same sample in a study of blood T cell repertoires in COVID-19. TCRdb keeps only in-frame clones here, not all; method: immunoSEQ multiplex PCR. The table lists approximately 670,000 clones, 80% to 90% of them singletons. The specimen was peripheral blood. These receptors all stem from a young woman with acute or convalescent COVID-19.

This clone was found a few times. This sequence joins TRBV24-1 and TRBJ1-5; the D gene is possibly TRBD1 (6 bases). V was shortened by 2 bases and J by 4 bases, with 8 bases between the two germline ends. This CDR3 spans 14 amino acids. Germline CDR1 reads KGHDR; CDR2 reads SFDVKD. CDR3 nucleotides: TGTGCCACCAGTGATTCTGACAGGAATCAGCCCCAGCATTTT. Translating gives CATSDSDRNQPQHF.

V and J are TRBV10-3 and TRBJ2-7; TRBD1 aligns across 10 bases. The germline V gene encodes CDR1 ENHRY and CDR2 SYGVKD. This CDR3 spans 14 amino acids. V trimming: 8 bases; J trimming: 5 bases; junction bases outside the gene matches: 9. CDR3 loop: CAISGTGDPHEQYF. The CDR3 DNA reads TGTGCCATCTCGGGGACAGGGGATCCCCACGAGCAGTACTTC.

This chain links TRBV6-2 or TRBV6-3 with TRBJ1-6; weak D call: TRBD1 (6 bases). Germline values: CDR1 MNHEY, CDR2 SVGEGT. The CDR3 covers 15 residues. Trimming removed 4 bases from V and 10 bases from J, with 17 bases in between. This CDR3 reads CASSWAREGGSPLHF. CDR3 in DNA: TGTGCCAGCAGTTGGGCTCGGGAAGGGGGATCACCCCTCCACTTT.

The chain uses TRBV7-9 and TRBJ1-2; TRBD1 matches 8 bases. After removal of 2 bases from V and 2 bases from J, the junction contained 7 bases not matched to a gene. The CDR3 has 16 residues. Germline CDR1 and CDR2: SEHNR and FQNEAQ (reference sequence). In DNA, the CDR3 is TGTGCCAGCAGCTTATCAGGGGGCGATGTGAACTATGGCTACACCTTC. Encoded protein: CASSLSGGDVNYGYTF.

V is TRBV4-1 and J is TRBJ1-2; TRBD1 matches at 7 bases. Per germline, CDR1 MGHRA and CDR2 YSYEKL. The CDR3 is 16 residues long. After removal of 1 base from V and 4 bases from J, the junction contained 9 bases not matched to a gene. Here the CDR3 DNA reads TGCGCCAGCAGCCAAGGATGGGAACAGGGGATCTATGGCTACACCTTC. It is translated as CASSQGWEQGIYGYTF.

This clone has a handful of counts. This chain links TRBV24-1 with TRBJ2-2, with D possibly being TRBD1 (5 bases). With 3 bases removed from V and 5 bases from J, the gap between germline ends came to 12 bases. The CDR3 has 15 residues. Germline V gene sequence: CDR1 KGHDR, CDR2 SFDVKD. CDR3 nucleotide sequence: TGTGCCACCAGTGATGCAGGGCATGATACCGGGGAGCTGTTTTTT. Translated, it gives CATSDAGHDTGELFF.

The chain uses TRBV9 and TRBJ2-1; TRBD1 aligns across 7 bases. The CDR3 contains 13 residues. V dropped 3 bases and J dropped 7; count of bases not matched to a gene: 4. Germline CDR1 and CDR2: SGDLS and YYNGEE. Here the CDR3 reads CASSAHRGNEQFF. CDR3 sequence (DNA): TGTGCCAGCAGCGCCCACAGGGGAAATGAGCAGTTCTTC.

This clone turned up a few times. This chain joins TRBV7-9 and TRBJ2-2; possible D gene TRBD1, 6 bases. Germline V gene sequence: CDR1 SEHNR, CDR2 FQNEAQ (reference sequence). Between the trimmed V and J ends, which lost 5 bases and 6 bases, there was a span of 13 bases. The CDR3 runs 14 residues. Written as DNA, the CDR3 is TGTGCCAGCAGCCCTCAGGGGTTTGCCGGGGAGCTGTTTTTT. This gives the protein CASSPQGFAGELFF.

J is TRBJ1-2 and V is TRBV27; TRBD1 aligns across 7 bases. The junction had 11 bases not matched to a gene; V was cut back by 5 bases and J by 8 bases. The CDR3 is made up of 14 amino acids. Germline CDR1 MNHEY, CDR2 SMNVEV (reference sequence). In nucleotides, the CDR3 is TGTGCCAGCAGTGCGGTGACAGGGTATGAAGGCTACACCTTC. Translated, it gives CASSAVTGYEGYTF.

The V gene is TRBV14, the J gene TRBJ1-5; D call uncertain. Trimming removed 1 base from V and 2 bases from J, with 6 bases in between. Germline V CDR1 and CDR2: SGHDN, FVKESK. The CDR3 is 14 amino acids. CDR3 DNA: TGTGCCAGCAGCCAAGCAGGTCGCAATCAGCCCCAGCATTTT. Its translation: CASSQAGRNQPQHF.

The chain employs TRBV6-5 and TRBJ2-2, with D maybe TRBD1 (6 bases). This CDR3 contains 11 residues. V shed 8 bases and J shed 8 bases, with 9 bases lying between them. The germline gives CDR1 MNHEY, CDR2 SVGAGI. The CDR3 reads CASHRVGELFF. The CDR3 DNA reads TGTGCCAGCCACAGGGTGGGGGAGCTGTTTTTT.

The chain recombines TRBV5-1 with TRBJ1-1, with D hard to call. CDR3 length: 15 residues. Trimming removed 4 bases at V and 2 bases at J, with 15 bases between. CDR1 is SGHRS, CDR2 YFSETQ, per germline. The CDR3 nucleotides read TGCGCCAGCAGCCGATCAGTCAATCAAAACACTGAAGCTTTCTTT. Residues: CASSRSVNQNTEAFF.

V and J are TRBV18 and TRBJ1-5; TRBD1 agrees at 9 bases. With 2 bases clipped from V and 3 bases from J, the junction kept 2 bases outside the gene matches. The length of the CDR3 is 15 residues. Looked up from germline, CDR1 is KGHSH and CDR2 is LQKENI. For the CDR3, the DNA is TGTGCCAGCTCACCAGGGACAGGGATCAATCAGCCCCAGCATTTT. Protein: CASSPGTGINQPQHF.

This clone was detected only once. CDR3 bases: TGTGCCAGCAGCTTTCCGGACAGTTATTCACCCCTCCACTTT. Translated, it gives CASSFPDSYSPLHF. The rearrangement links TRBV5-4 to TRBJ1-6, with D possibly matching TRBD1 (6 bases). The ends were cut back, 2 bases at V and 8 bases at J, with 11 bases in the middle. CDR3 length: 14 amino acids. Germline V CDR1 and CDR2: SGHNT, YYREEE (reference sequence).

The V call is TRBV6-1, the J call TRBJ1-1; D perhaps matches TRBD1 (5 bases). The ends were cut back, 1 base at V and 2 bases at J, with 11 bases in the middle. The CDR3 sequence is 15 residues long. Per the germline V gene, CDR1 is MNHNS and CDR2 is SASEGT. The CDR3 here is CASSEGMGGNTEAFF. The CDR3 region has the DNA TGTGCCAGCAGTGAAGGGATGGGGGGTAACACTGAAGCTTTCTTT.

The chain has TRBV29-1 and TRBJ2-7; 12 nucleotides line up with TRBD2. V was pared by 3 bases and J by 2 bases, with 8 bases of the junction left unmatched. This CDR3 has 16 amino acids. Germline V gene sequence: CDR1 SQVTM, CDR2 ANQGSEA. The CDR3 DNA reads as TGCAGCGTTGACGGCCGACTAGCGGGGGCCCCCTACGAGCAGTACTTC. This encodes CSVDGRLAGAPYEQYF.

CDR3 nucleotide sequence: TGCGCCAGCAGCTTGGAGGTGACAGGGCGAACTGAAGCTTTCTTT. This encodes CASSLEVTGRTEAFF. The chain carries TRBV5-1 and TRBJ1-1, with TRBD1 identical over 7 bases. From germline, CDR1 is SGHRS and CDR2 YFSETQ. With V trimmed by 0 bases and J by 5 bases, 7 bases remained unmatched. The CDR3 has 15 amino acids.

CDR3 residues: CASSTYDQGGEKLFF. In DNA form, the CDR3 reads TGTGCCAGCAGCACATATGACCAGGGAGGTGAAAAACTGTTTTTT. The chain is built from TRBV9 and TRBJ1-4; D may be TRBD1 (5 bases). CDR1 and CDR2 (germline): SGDLS, YYNGEE. The V gene lost 4 bases and the J gene lost 7 bases, with 17 bases spanning the gap. The CDR3 has 15 residues.

The DNA for the CDR3 is TGTGCTAGTGGTTTGGTACCGAAGGGGCGCTTGGAGGAGACCCAGTACTTC. It is translated as CASGLVPKGRLEETQYF. The V gene is TRBV12-5, the J gene TRBJ2-5; possible D gene TRBD1, 5 bases. CDR3 length: 17 amino acids. Looked up from germline, CDR1 is LGHNT and CDR2 is FRNRAP. Trimming removed 0 bases at V and 5 bases at J, with 19 bases between. The whole variable domain, remainder taken from reference TRBV12-5 and TRBJ2-5, is DARVTQTPRHKVTEMGQEVTMRCQPILGHNTVFWYRQTMMQGLELLAYFRNRAPLDDSGMPKDRFSAEMPDATLATLKIQPSEPRDSAVYFCASGLVPKGRLEETQYFGPGTRLLVL.

The CDR3 DNA reads TGTGCCTGGAGGGCCGGACAGGGACCCTCCTACGAGCAGTACTTC. It codes for CAWRAGQGPSYEQYF. This chain joins TRBV30 and TRBJ2-7, with TRBD1 matching 8 bases. CDR1 and CDR2 from the germline V gene are GTSNPN and SVGIG (reference sequence). The V segment lost 3 bases and the J segment 0 bases; nucleotides outside the gene matches: 7. CDR3 size: 15 residues.

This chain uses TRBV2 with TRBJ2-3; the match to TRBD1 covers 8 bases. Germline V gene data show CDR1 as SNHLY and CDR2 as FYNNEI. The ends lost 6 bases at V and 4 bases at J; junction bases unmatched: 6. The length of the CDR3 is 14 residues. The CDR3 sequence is CASRGTGEADTQYF. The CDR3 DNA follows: TGTGCCAGCAGGGGGACAGGTGAGGCAGATACGCAGTATTTT.

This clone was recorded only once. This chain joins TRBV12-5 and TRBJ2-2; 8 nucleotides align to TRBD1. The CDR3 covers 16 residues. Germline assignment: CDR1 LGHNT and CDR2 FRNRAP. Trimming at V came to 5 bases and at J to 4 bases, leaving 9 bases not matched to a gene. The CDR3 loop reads CASGPPSRGLTGELFF. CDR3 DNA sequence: TGTGCTAGTGGTCCCCCCTCCAGGGGGCTCACCGGGGAGCTGTTTTTT.

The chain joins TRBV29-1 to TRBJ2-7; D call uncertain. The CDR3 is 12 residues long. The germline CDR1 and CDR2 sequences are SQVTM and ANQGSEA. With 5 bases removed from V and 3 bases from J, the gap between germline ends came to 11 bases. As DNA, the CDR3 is TGCAGCGTTCTCGAAGCCGACTACGAGCAGTACTTC. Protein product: CSVLEADYEQYF.

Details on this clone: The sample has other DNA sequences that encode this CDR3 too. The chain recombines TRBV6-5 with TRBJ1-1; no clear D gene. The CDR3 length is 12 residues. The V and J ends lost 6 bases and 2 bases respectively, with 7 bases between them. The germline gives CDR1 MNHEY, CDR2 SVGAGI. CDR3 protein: CASSRGNTEAFF. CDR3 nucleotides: TGTGCCAGCAGCCGCGGAAACACTGAAGCTTTCTTT.

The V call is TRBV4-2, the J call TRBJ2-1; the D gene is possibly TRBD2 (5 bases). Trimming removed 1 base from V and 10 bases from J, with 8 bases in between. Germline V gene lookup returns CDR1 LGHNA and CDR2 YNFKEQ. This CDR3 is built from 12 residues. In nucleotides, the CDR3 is TGTGCCAGCAGCCAAGCCCCGGGGGAGCAGTTCTTC. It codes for CASSQAPGEQFF.

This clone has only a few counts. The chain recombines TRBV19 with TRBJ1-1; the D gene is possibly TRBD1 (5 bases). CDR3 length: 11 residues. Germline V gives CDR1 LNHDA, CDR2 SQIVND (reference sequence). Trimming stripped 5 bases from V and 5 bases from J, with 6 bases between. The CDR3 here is CASSQGTEAFF. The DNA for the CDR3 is TGTGCCAGTAGTCAGGGAACTGAAGCTTTCTTT.